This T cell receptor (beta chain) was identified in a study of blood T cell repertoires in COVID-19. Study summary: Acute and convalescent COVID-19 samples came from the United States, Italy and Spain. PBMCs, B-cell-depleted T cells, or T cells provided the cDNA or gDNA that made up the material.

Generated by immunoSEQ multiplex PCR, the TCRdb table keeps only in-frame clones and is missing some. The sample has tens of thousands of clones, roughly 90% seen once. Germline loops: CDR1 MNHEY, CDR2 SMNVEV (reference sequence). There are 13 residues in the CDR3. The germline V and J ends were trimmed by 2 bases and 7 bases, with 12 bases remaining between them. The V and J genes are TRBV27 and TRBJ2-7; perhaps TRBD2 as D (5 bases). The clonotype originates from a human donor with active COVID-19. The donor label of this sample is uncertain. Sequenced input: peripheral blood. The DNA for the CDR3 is TGTGCCAGCAGTTTAATTGCCTCGGGGGAGCAGTACTTC. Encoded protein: CASSLIASGEQYF.